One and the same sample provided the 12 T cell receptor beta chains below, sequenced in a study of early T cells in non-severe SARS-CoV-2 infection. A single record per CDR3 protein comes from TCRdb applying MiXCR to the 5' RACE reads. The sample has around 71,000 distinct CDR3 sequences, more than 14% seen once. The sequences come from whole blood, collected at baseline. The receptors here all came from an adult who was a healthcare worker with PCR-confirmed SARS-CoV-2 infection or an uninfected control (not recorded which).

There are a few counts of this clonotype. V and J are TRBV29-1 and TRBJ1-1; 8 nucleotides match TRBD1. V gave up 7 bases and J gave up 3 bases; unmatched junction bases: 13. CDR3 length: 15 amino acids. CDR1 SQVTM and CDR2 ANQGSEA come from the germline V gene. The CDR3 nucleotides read TGCAGCGCCGCTCAGGGGGCGGCTCTGGACACTGAAGCTTTCTTT. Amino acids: CSAAQGAALDTEAFF. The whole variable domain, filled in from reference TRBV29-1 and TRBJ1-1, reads SAVISQKPSRDICQRGTSLTIQCQVDSQVTMMFWYRQQPGQSLTLIATANQGSEATYESGFVIDKFPISRPNLTFSTLTVSNMSPEDSSIYLCSAAQGAALDTEAFFGQGTRLTVV.

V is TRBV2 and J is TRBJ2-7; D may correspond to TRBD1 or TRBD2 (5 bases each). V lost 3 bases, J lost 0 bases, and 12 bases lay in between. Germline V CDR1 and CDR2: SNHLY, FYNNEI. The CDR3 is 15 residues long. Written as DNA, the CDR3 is TGTGCCAGCAGTGATTGGGACGCAGCCTCCTACGAGCAGTACTTC. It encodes CASSDWDAASYEQYF.

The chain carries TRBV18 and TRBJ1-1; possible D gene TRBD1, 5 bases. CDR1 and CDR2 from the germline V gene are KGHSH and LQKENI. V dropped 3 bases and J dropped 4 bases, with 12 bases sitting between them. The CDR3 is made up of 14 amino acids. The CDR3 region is CASSPAQGSTEAFF. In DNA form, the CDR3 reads TGTGCCAGCTCACCCGCCCAGGGTTCCACTGAAGCTTTCTTT.

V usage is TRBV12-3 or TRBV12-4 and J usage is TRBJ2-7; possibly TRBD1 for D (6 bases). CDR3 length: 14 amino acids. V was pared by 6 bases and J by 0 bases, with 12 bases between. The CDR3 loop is CASRGDTSSYEQYF. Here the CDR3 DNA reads TGTGCCAGCAGGGGGGACACCAGCTCCTACGAGCAGTACTTC.

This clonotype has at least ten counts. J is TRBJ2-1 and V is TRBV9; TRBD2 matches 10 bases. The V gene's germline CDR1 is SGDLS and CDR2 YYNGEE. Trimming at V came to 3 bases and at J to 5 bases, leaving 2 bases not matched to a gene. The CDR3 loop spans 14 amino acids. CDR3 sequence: CASSELAGHNEQFF. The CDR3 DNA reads TGTGCCAGCAGCGAACTAGCGGGGCACAATGAGCAGTTCTTC.

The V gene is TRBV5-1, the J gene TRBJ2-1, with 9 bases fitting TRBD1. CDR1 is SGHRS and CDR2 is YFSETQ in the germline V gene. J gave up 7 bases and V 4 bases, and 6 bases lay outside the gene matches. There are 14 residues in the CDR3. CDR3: CASSRDRGINEQFF. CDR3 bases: TGCGCCAGCAGCCGCGACAGGGGGATAAATGAGCAGTTCTTC.

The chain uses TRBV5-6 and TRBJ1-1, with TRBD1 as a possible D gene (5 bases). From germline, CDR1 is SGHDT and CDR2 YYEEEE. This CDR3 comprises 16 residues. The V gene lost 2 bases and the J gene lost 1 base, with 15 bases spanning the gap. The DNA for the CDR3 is TGTGCCAGCAGCTTTTTCCTGGAGGGACCGAACACTGAAGCTTTCTTT. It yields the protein CASSFFLEGPNTEAFF.

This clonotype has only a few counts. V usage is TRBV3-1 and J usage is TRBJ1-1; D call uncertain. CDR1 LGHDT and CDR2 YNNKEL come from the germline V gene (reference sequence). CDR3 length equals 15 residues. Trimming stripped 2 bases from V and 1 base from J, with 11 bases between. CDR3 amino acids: CASSQFSRPNTEAFF. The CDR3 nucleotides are TGTGCCAGCAGCCAATTCAGCAGGCCGAACACTGAAGCTTTCTTT. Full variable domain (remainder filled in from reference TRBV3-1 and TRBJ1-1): DTAVSQTPKYLVTQMGNDKSIKCEQNLGHDTMYWYKQDSKKFLKIMFSYNNKELIINETVPNRFSPKSPDKAHLNLHINSLELGDSAVYFCASSQFSRPNTEAFFGQGTRLTVV.

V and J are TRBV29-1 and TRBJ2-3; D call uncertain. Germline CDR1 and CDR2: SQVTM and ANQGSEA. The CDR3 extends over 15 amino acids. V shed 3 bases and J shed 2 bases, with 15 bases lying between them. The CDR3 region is CSVEGDGSYTDTQYF. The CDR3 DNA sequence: TGCAGCGTTGAGGGTGACGGCAGTTACACAGATACGCAGTATTTT.

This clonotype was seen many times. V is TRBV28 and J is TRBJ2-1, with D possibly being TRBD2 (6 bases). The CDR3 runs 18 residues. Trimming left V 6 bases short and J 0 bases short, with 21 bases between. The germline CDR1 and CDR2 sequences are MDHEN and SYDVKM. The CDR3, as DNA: TGTGCCAGCAGCGCGGTGGCGGGGCTCGAGAGCTCCTACAATGAGCAGTTCTTC. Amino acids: CASSAVAGLESSYNEQFF.

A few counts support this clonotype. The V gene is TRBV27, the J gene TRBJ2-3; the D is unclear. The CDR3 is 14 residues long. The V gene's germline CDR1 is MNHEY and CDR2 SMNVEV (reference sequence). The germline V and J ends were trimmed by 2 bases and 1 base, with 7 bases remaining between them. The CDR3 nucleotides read TGTGCCAGCAGTTTAGCCCCCGGCACAGATACGCAGTATTTT. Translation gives CASSLAPGTDTQYF.

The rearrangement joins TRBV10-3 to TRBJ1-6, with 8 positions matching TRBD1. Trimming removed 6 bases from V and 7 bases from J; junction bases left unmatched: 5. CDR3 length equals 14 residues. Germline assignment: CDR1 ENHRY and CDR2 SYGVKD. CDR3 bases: TGTGCCATCAGGGCTGCAGGGGGCAATTCACCCCTCCACTTT. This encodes CAIRAAGGNSPLHF.